This T cell receptor (beta chain) emerged from a study of TIL therapy for anti-PD-1-resistant metastatic lung cancer. This was the immunoSEQ v3 assay. Produced via immunoSEQ multiplex PCR; TCRdb's table is partial and in-frame only. The table lists tens of thousands of clones, about 73% of them singletons. This clone was observed a handful of times. From germline, CDR1 is SGHTA and CDR2 FQGTGA. The V gene end was trimmed by 6 bases and the J gene end by 6 bases; junction bases not matched to a gene: 5. The CDR3 spans 15 residues. Sample time point: pre-treatment sample, taken before nivolumab and TIL therapy.

Sequenced material: blood, taken at baseline. This receptor was obtained from a person between 30 and 79 years old with non-small cell lung cancer. The chain joins TRBV7-3 to TRBJ1-6; 10 bases match TRBD1. The CDR3 spells CASSEGTGANSPLHF. CDR3 in DNA: TGTGCCAGCAGTGAAGGGACAGGGGCTAATTCACCCCTCCACTTT.